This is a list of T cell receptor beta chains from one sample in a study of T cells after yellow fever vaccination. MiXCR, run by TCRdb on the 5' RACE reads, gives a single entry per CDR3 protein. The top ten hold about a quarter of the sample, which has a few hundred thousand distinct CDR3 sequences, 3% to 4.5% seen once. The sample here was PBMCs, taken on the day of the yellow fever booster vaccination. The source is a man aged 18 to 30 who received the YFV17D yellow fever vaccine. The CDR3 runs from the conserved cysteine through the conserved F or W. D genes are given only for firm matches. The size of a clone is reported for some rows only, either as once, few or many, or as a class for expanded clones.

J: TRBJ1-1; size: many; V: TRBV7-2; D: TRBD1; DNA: TGTGCCAGCAGCTTAGCGCCAGGGGGGAGTACTGAAGCTTTCTTT; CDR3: CASSLAPGGSTEAFF
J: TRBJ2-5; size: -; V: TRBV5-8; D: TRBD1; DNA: TGTGCCAGCAGCTCGGGGACAGGGTTAATAGAGACCCAGTACTTC; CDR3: CASSSGTGLIETQYF
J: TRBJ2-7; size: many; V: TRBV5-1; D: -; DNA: TGCGCCAGCAGCTTGGAGGGAACCTACGAGCAGTACTTC; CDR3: CASSLEGTYEQYF
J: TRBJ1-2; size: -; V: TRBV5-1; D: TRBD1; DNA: TGCGCCAGCAGCTCGTTGGACAGGGATGGCTACACCTTC; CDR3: CASSSLDRDGYTF
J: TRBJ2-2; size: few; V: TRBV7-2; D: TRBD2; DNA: TGTGCCAGCAGCCACGGGACTAGCGCCGGGGAGCTGTTTTTT; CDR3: CASSHGTSAGELFF
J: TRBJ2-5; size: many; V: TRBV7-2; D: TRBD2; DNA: TGTGCCAGCAGCTTTCGGCTAGCGGACCAAGAGACCCAGTACTTC; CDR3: CASSFRLADQETQYF
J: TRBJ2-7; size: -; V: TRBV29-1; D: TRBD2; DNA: TGCAGCGTTGAACGGGTAGCGGGGGTGAGCTCCTACGAGCAGTACTTC; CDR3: CSVERVAGVSSYEQYF
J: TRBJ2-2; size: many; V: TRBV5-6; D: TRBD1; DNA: TGTGCCAGCAGCTTGGACAGGGGCGGGGAGCTGTTTTTT; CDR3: CASSLDRGGELFF
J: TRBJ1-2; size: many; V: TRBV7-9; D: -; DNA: TGTGCCAGCAGCTCGGCGGATCACTATGGCTACACCTTC; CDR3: CASSSADHYGYTF
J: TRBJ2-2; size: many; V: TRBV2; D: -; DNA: TGTGCCAGCAGGGCAGGGGCCCCGCTCGCCGGGGAGCTGTTTTTT; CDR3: CASRAGAPLAGELFF
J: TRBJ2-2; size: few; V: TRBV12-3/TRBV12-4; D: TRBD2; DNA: TGTGCCAGCAGTGGCCCGGGACTAGCGGGGGGTGGAACCGGGGAGCTGTTTTTT; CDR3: CASSGPGLAGGGTGELFF
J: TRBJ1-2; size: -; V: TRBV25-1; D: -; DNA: TGTGCCAGCAGTGAACGTGCAGGGAGGGGCTACACCTTC; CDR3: CASSERAGRGYTF